The 27 T cell receptor beta chains below come from one sample, sequenced in a study of blood T cell repertoires in COVID-19. The method was immunoSEQ multiplex PCR; TCRdb's version includes in-frame clones alone and lacks a portion of them. The sample lists fewer than 200,000 clones, roughly 82% occurring once. The source material was peripheral blood. The receptors originated from a woman aged 60-75 years with COVID-19, enrolled during active disease.

The V call is TRBV30, the J call TRBJ2-1; 9 bases are a match to TRBD1. The ends lost 5 bases at V and 9 bases at J; junction bases unmatched: 14. The germline V gene encodes CDR1 GTSNPN and CDR2 SVGIG (reference sequence). This CDR3 has 15 residues. CDR3 in DNA: TGTGCCTGGGGACAGGGGCCTGGGAGGGGTGGTGAGCAGTTCTTC. This encodes CAWGQGPGRGGEQFF.

This rearrangement joins TRBV3-1 (or the pseudogene TRBV3-2) to TRBJ2-7; TRBD2 agrees at 11 bases. V dropped 4 bases and J dropped 5; count of bases not matched to a gene: 7. The CDR3 runs to 15 residues. The germline CDR1 and CDR2 sequences are LGHDT and YNNKEL (reference sequence). The CDR3 DNA reads TGTGCCAGCAGCCCTCAGAGTAGCGGGAGGGACGAGCAGTACTTC. It codes for CASSPQSSGRDEQYF.

DNA for the CDR3: TGTGCCAGCAGCTTTTCAGGTTTGAGCTCCTACAATGAGCAGTTCTTC. Amino acids: CASSFSGLSSYNEQFF. The chain combines TRBV11-3 with TRBJ2-1; D not certain. V was shortened by 3 bases and J by 0 bases, with 12 bases between the two germline ends. CDR3 length: 16 amino acids. Germline CDR1 SGHNT, CDR2 YENEEA.

The V gene is TRBV18, the J gene TRBJ1-6, with D unclear. CDR1 and CDR2 (germline): KGHSH, LQKENI. V lost 4 bases to trimming and J lost 7 bases, with 11 bases between them. This CDR3 region has 14 residues. CDR3 protein: CASSRGGENSPLHF. CDR3 DNA sequence: TGTGCCAGCTCACGTGGCGGAGAAAATTCACCCCTCCACTTT.

This chain connects TRBV28 to TRBJ1-1, with a tentative D call TRBD1 (6 bases). With 1 base removed from V and 0 bases from J, the gap between germline ends came to 9 bases. The CDR3 totals 15 residues. Looked up from germline, CDR1 is MDHEN and CDR2 is SYDVKM. This chain's CDR3 is CASSLSGTMNTEAFF. The CDR3 nucleotides are TGTGCCAGCAGTTTATCGGGGACAATGAACACTGAAGCTTTCTTT.

This clone occurred a few times. J is TRBJ1-1 and V is TRBV19; 10 bases align to TRBD1. V lost 8 bases to trimming and J lost 4 bases; unmatched junction nucleotides: 10. CDR1 LNHDA and CDR2 SQIVND come from the germline V gene (reference sequence). CDR3 size: 15 residues. CDR3: CASYPGQGLFTEAFF. CDR3 nucleotides: TGTGCCAGTTATCCGGGACAGGGGTTGTTCACTGAAGCTTTCTTT. The full variable domain, its missing parts supplied by reference TRBV19 and TRBJ1-1, is DGGITQSPKYLFRKEGQNVTLSCEQNLNHDAMYWYRQDPGQGLRLIYYSQIVNDFQKGDIAEGYSVSREKKESFPLTVTSAQKNPTAFYLCASYPGQGLFTEAFFGQGTRLTVV.

V is TRBV11-2 and J is TRBJ1-4; D is possibly TRBD1 (6 bases). V dropped 5 bases and J dropped 1 base, with 17 bases sitting between them. The germline gives CDR1 SGHAT, CDR2 FQNNGV. The CDR3 is 17 amino acids. The CDR3 spells CASSTIQGRVTNEKLFF. The DNA for the CDR3 is TGTGCCAGCAGCACTATTCAGGGGAGGGTAACTAATGAAAAACTGTTTTTT.

The table lists this clone with a count of one. This chain links TRBV5-1 with TRBJ2-3; weak D call: TRBD1 (5 bases). From germline, CDR1 is SGHRS and CDR2 YFSETQ. This CDR3 contains 17 residues. The V and J ends lost 3 bases and 2 bases respectively, with 19 bases between them. The CDR3 DNA reads TGCGCCAGCAGCTCAAATACAGGTAGTAGGGACACAGATACGCAGTATTTT. This codes for CASSSNTGSRDTDTQYF.

The chain employs TRBV3-1 (or the pseudogene TRBV3-2) and TRBJ1-5, with a weak D call TRBD1 (5 bases). CDR3 length: 13 amino acids. V gave up 1 base and J gave up 5 bases, with 6 bases separating them. The germline V gene has CDR1 LGHDT and CDR2 YNNKEL (reference sequence). CDR3 sequence (DNA): TGTGCCAGCAGCCAAGGGGGCGATCAGCCCCAGCATTTT. This encodes CASSQGGDQPQHF.

This clone was counted between two and nine times. J is TRBJ2-7 and V is TRBV10-3; unclear D gene. V shed 0 bases and J shed 0 bases, with 12 bases lying between them. Germline V lookup: CDR1 ENHRY, CDR2 SYGVKD. The CDR3 totals 16 residues. DNA of the CDR3: TGTGCCATCAGTGAGTCGATCCGAGGATTCTCCTACGAGCAGTACGTC. It yields the protein CAISESIRGFSYEQYV.

J is TRBJ1-2 and V is TRBV12-3 or TRBV12-4; D gene ambiguous. CDR3 length: 12 residues. V lost 6 bases to trimming and J lost 8 bases, with 13 bases between them. The DNA of the CDR3 is TGTGCCAGCAGGGGCCCCCAGTCCGGCTACACCTTC. This translates into CASRGPQSGYTF.

J is TRBJ1-1 and V is TRBV27, with TRBD1 identical over 7 bases. V shed 5 bases, J shed 6 bases, and the junction held 15 bases outside the gene matches. Germline values: CDR1 MNHEY, CDR2 SMNVEV (reference sequence). This CDR3 is 16 amino acids long. CDR3 residues: CASSLTMRQGTPEAFF. The CDR3 nucleotides are TGTGCCAGCAGTCTCACTATGAGACAGGGTACCCCTGAAGCTTTCTTT.

The CDR3 DNA is TGTGCCAGCAAGGAATCCGGGAGCGCCGGGGAGCTGTTTTTT. This sequence encodes CASKESGSAGELFF. V is TRBV9 and J is TRBJ2-2; tentative D call: TRBD2 (6 bases). Trimming took off 6 bases at V and 6 bases at J, with 15 bases between the two ends. The CDR3 spans 14 residues. CDR1 and CDR2 from the germline V gene are SGDLS and YYNGEE.

The chain couples TRBV29-1 to TRBJ2-5, with no clear D. Germline V gene sequence: CDR1 SQVTM, CDR2 ANQGSEA. The V gene lost 4 bases and the J gene lost 1 base, with 7 bases spanning the gap. The CDR3 spans 12 residues. The CDR3 protein is CSVVESQETQYF. The CDR3 DNA is TGCAGCGTTGTCGAGTCCCAAGAGACCCAGTACTTC.

The rearrangement joins TRBV7-8 to TRBJ2-1, with 11 bases aligning to TRBD2. V lost 7 bases and J lost 7; bases outside the gene matches: 9. Per germline, CDR1 SGHVS and CDR2 FQNEAQ. CDR3 length equals 15 residues. The CDR3 spells CASTYLTSGVNEQFF. The DNA for the CDR3 is TGTGCCAGCACCTACCTGACTAGCGGGGTTAATGAGCAGTTCTTC. Looking up the rest from reference TRBV7-8 and TRBJ2-1 gives the full variable domain: GAGVSQSPRYKVAKRGQDVALRCDPISGHVSLFWYQQALGQGPEFLTYFQNEAQLDKSGLPSDRFFAERPEGSVSTLKIQRTQQEDSAVYLCASTYLTSGVNEQFFGPGTRLTVL.

The chain joins TRBV7-2 to TRBJ2-4; 7 bases agree with TRBD1. Germline V gene data show CDR1 as SGHTA and CDR2 as FQGNSA. The CDR3 totals 14 residues. The V segment lost 1 base and the J segment 4 bases; nucleotides outside the gene matches: 1. CDR3 sequence: CASSLGQGKNIQYF. The DNA of the CDR3 is TGTGCCAGCAGCTTAGGACAGGGTAAAAACATTCAGTACTTC. The variable domain in full, with the rest retrieved from reference TRBV7-2 and TRBJ2-4, is GAGVSQSPSNKVTEKGKDVELRCDPISGHTALYWYRQSLGQGLEFLIYFQGNSAPDKSGLPSDRFSAERTGGSVSTLTIQRTQQEDSAVYLCASSLGQGKNIQYFGAGTRLSVL.

The chain employs TRBV19 and TRBJ1-3; tentatively, D is TRBD1 (5 bases). Germline CDR1 is LNHDA and CDR2 is SQIVND (reference sequence). The CDR3 length is 13 residues. Trimming removed 8 bases from V and 4 bases from J, with 12 bases in between. CDR3 sequence: CASRGLGGNTIYF. The DNA of the CDR3 is TGTGCCAGTCGGGGACTTGGCGGAAACACCATATATTTT.

The chain links TRBV3-1 (or the pseudogene TRBV3-2) to TRBJ2-5, with no clear D. This CDR3 has 14 amino acids. V lost 0 bases to trimming and J lost 7 bases, with 12 bases between them. Per the germline V gene, CDR1 is LGHDT and CDR2 is YNNKEL (reference sequence). The CDR3 DNA is TGTGCCAGCAGCCAAGAGTTTGGCAGGCCGACCCAGTACTTC. Protein product: CASSQEFGRPTQYF.

This clone was detected a few times. The V gene is TRBV6-5, the J gene TRBJ1-1; the D gene is possibly TRBD1 (5 bases). The V and J ends lost 0 bases and 4 bases respectively, with 12 bases between them. This CDR3 comprises 15 residues. Per the germline V gene, CDR1 is MNHEY and CDR2 is SVGAGI. The CDR3 here is CASSYSESGVTEAFF. CDR3 nucleotides: TGTGCCAGCAGTTACTCAGAATCGGGGGTCACTGAAGCTTTCTTT.

This clone turned up a few times. The gene calls are TRBV2 and TRBJ1-3; maybe TRBD1 (6 bases). Germline V gene sequence: CDR1 SNHLY, CDR2 FYNNEI. CDR3 length equals 14 residues. Trimming left V 5 bases short and J 5 bases short, with 13 bases between. CDR3 region: CASSPRGARNTIYF. The CDR3 nucleotides are TGTGCCAGCAGTCCCAGGGGCGCAAGAAACACCATATATTTT.

The gene calls are TRBV5-1 and TRBJ2-3; D not resolved. Trimming removed 0 bases at V and 4 bases at J, with 9 bases between. The CDR3 covers 14 residues. Germline CDR1 is SGHRS and CDR2 is YFSETQ. The CDR3 region is CASSLDVYADTQYF. For the CDR3, the DNA is TGCGCCAGCAGCTTGGATGTTTATGCAGATACGCAGTATTTT.

The gene calls are TRBV6-4 and TRBJ2-1; D gene uncertain. The germline V and J ends were trimmed by 3 bases and 8 bases, with 11 bases remaining between them. CDR3 length: 13 residues. The V gene's germline CDR1 is MRHNA and CDR2 SNTAGT. The CDR3 DNA reads as TGTGCCAGCAGTGAGCATTTAATAGATGAGCAGTTCTTC. Its translation is CASSEHLIDEQFF.

The rearrangement uses TRBV4-2 and TRBJ1-1; D is possibly TRBD1 (5 bases). The CDR3 loop spans 14 amino acids. From germline, CDR1 is LGHNA and CDR2 YNFKEQ. The V end was cut by 1 base, the J end by 1 base, with 7 bases between. CDR3 residues: CASSQVDRNTEAFF. CDR3 bases: TGTGCCAGCAGCCAAGTTGACAGGAACACTGAAGCTTTCTTT.

This chain links TRBV4-1 with TRBJ2-2; 14 bases align to TRBD2. Germline values: CDR1 MGHRA, CDR2 YSYEKL. The J segment lost 3 bases and the V segment lost 5 bases, leaving 11 bases of the junction unmatched. This CDR3 region has 19 residues. The CDR3 is CASSSSRGLAGEDTGELFF. The CDR3 nucleotides are TGCGCCAGCAGCTCGTCCCGGGGACTAGCGGGAGAGGACACCGGGGAGCTGTTTTTT.

The chain carries TRBV5-1 and TRBJ1-1; D gene unclear. The CDR3 contains 14 residues. In germline, CDR1 is SGHRS, CDR2 YFSETQ. V was shortened by 0 bases and J by 4 bases, with 10 bases between the two germline ends. CDR3 DNA sequence: TGCGCCAGCAGCTTGGCGCAGGTGGGCACTGAAGCTTTCTTT. It is translated as CASSLAQVGTEAFF.

The rearrangement links TRBV16 to TRBJ1-2; D uncertain. V was shortened by 4 bases and J by 2 bases, with 8 bases between the two germline ends. CDR1 and CDR2 (germline): KGHSY, FQNENV. The CDR3 is made up of 13 amino acids. CDR3 amino acids: CASSPSGNYGYTF. The CDR3 DNA follows: TGTGCCAGCAGCCCCTCGGGAAACTATGGCTACACCTTC. The full variable domain, in which reference TRBV16 and TRBJ1-2 provide the parts outside the CDR3, is GEEVAQTPKHLVRGEGQKAKLYCAPIKGHSYVFWYQQVLKNEFKFLISFQNENVFDETGMPKERFSAKCLPNSPCSLEIQATKLEDSAVYFCASSPSGNYGYTFGSGTRLTVV.

This chain joins TRBV5-4 and TRBJ1-4; D unresolved. The CDR3 runs to 13 residues. The germline V gene has CDR1 SGHNT and CDR2 YYREEE (reference sequence). V lost 7 bases, J lost 5 bases, and 12 bases lay in between. In DNA form, the CDR3 reads TGTGCCAGCGGAGGAAACCGGAATGAAAAACTGTTTTTT. It is translated as CASGGNRNEKLFF.